The 15 T cell receptor beta chains below all came from one sample that was sequenced in a study of blood T cell repertoires in COVID-19 (dated by TCRdb to 2019 to 2021). Library prep was done by the immunoSEQ multiplex PCR assay. TCRdb retrieved this table from immuneACCESS and kept in-frame rearrangements only. Not all clones are present; in checked studies, unresolved V genes account for under half, and no reason is known for the remainder. Across this sample there are under 300,000 clones, with around four fifths seen only once. The top ten clones comprise around 6.5% of the sample. The specimen sequenced was peripheral blood. The receptors come from an older woman with active or convalescent COVID-19.

The V gene is TRBV6-5, the J gene TRBJ2-3; 11 bases match TRBD2. The germline V gene has CDR1 MNHEY and CDR2 SVGAGI. CDR3 length: 13 amino acids. J was trimmed by 11 bases and V by 9 bases; bases with no gene match: 10. CDR3 DNA: TGTGCCAGTGCACTAGCGGGAGTTGGGGTGCAGTATTTT. This translates into CASALAGVGVQYF.

This rearrangement joins TRBV9 to TRBJ2-1; 12 bases match TRBD2. V shed 4 bases, J shed 9 bases, and the junction held 11 bases outside the gene matches. Germline V gives CDR1 SGDLS, CDR2 YYNGEE. CDR3 length: 16 amino acids. The CDR3 sequence: CASSPSSGRGNGEQFF. As DNA, the CDR3 is TGTGCCAGCAGCCCCTCTAGCGGGAGGGGAAACGGTGAGCAGTTCTTC.

The chain employs TRBV5-1 and TRBJ1-1, with D maybe TRBD1 (6 bases). Germline V gene sequence: CDR1 SGHRS, CDR2 YFSETQ. V lost 0 bases to trimming and J lost 1 base, with 10 bases between them. There are 15 residues in the CDR3. The CDR3 bases are TGCGCCAGCAGCTTGGATACAGGGACGAACACTGAAGCTTTCTTT. It translates to CASSLDTGTNTEAFF.

The rearrangement joins TRBV5-1 to TRBJ1-1; D unclear. V was pared by 2 bases and J by 5 bases, with 10 bases between. CDR3 length: 13 amino acids. Germline CDR1 SGHRS, CDR2 YFSETQ. The CDR3 region is CASSFEVATEAFF. The CDR3 DNA reads as TGCGCCAGCAGCTTTGAGGTAGCAACTGAAGCTTTCTTT.

A few counts support this clone. The chain links TRBV13 to TRBJ1-5, with D possibly matching TRBD1 (6 bases). V was pared by 6 bases and J by 7 bases, with 10 bases between. In germline, CDR1 is PRHDT, CDR2 FYEKMQ (reference sequence). This CDR3 contains 12 residues. The chain's CDR3 is CASSSRGQPQHF. The DNA for the CDR3 is TGTGCCAGCAGTTCCAGGGGCCAGCCCCAGCATTTT. The variable domain in full, completed from reference TRBV13 and TRBJ1-5, reads AAGVIQSPRHLIKEKRETATLKCYPIPRHDTVYWYQQGPGQDPQFLISFYEKMQSDKGSIPDRFSAQQFSDYHSELNMSSLELGDSALYFCASSSRGQPQHFGDGTRLSIL.

This sequence joins TRBV5-1 and TRBJ2-1; 8 bases fit TRBD2. The length of the CDR3 is 17 residues. V was pared by 0 bases and J by 8 bases, with 13 bases of the junction left unmatched. The germline CDR1 and CDR2 sequences are SGHRS and YFSETQ. This chain's CDR3 is CASSLAKGSGDLDEQFF. The CDR3 bases are TGCGCCAGCAGCTTGGCCAAGGGTAGCGGGGATTTAGATGAGCAGTTCTTC.

The CDR3 loop is CASSLEGRGAKNIQYF. The CDR3 DNA sequence: TGTGCCAGCAGCTTGGAAGGTCGGGGAGCCAAAAACATTCAGTACTTC. This sequence joins TRBV5-4 and TRBJ2-4; TRBD2 might be the D (5 bases). Germline V gene sequence: CDR1 SGHNT, CDR2 YYREEE (reference sequence). The CDR3 consists of 16 residues. V lost 0 bases to trimming and J lost 0 bases, with 10 bases between them.

This chain uses TRBV10-3 with TRBJ1-1; 7 positions agree with TRBD1. V was pared by 10 bases and J by 2 bases, with 10 bases of the junction left unmatched. The CDR3 has 14 amino acids. CDR1 is ENHRY, CDR2 SYGVKD, per germline. The CDR3 region has the DNA TGTGCCACAACAACGGACAGGCACAACACTGAAGCTTTCTTT. This translates into CATTTDRHNTEAFF.

This chain uses TRBV18 with TRBJ2-5; a weak D match, TRBD2 (6 bases). The CDR3 runs to 15 residues. V lost 1 base, J lost 2 bases, and 11 bases lay in between. Germline CDR1 and CDR2: KGHSH and LQKENI. In nucleotides, the CDR3 is TGTGCCAGCTCACCACTTGGCGGGACTCAAGAGACCCAGTACTTC. It encodes CASSPLGGTQETQYF.

This clone was recorded once. The CDR3 region has the DNA TGTGCCAGCAGCCCCGGGACTAGCGGGAGGAAGGAGTACTTC. This sequence encodes CASSPGTSGRKEYF. The genes are TRBV11-3 and TRBJ2-7; 15 bases map to TRBD2. V shed 5 bases and J 11 bases; nucleotides not matched to a gene: 7. Per germline, CDR1 SGHNT and CDR2 YENEEA. The CDR3 loop spans 14 amino acids.

This clone was detected only a few times. The chain links TRBV2 to TRBJ1-3, with 10 nucleotides matching TRBD1. Looked up from germline, CDR1 is SNHLY and CDR2 is FYNNEI. The CDR3 runs to 15 residues. V trimming: 5 bases; J trimming: 0 bases; junction bases outside the gene matches: 1. The DNA for the CDR3 is TGTGCCAGCAGTCGACAGGGGGCCTCTGGAAACACCATATATTTT. Protein sequence: CASSRQGASGNTIYF.

The V and J genes are TRBV5-1 and TRBJ1-1; D gene uncertain. Germline-derived CDR1 and CDR2 are SGHRS and YFSETQ. The V and J ends lost 3 bases and 0 bases respectively, with 12 bases between them. The CDR3 is 15 residues long. The DNA of the CDR3 is TGCGCCAGCAGCTCTGCAACGGGAATGAACACTGAAGCTTTCTTT. Protein product: CASSSATGMNTEAFF.

This clone showed up just once. The chain is built from TRBV6-5 and TRBJ2-2, with a possible D match to TRBD2 (6 bases). Germline CDR1 and CDR2: MNHEY and SVGAGI. V lost 5 bases and J lost 3, with 13 bases in between. The CDR3 has 15 amino acids. This CDR3 is CASSHLGGYTGELFF. The CDR3 bases are TGTGCCAGCAGTCACCTTGGGGGGTACACCGGGGAGCTGTTTTTT.

This sequence joins TRBV29-1 and TRBJ2-1, with TRBD1 identical over 10 bases. This CDR3 comprises 15 residues. Looked up from germline, CDR1 is SQVTM and CDR2 is ANQGSEA. V lost 7 bases to trimming and J lost 4 bases; unmatched junction nucleotides: 10. CDR3 loop: CSAKLTGGNYNEQFF. The CDR3, as DNA: TGCAGCGCCAAATTGACAGGGGGCAATTACAATGAGCAGTTCTTC.

The chain uses TRBV3-1 (or the pseudogene TRBV3-2) and TRBJ2-7; 8 nucleotides agree with TRBD2. Per germline, CDR1 LGHDT and CDR2 YNNKEL (reference sequence). This CDR3 is 15 amino acids long. Trimming took 4 bases from V and 3 from J; bases not matched to a gene: 8. The CDR3 loop reads CASSPRVAGSYEQYF. The CDR3 region has the DNA TGTGCCAGCAGCCCCCGGGTAGCGGGGAGCTACGAGCAGTACTTC.